The clone carrying this T cell receptor beta chain was detected only once. Its antigen is unidentified. These data belong to a study of shared clonotypes between healthy human individuals. General study results and limits: Sorted-subset sequencing was shown by rarefaction to be incomplete despite large depth.

The method was immunoSEQ multiplex PCR; TCRdb's version includes in-frame clones alone and lacks a portion of them. The sample records roughly 1,000,000 clones, more than 75% being singletons. The study separated CD4+ cells into CD45RA+ naive and CD45RA-negative memory subsets. Input material: memory CD4+ T cells from PBMCs. Subset in this sample: CD45RA-negative fraction. The sequence derives from a man younger than 35 in good health. Some clones in this sample may be carry-over from other donors' samples.

Here the CDR3 DNA reads TGCAGCGTCCTCGGACGGAACTACAATGAGCAGTTCTTC. Its translation: CSVLGRNYNEQFF. The chain links TRBV29-1 to TRBJ2-1; D uncertain. This CDR3 is built from 13 residues. V shed 6 bases and J shed 3 bases, with 12 bases lying between them. Germline values: CDR1 SQVTM, CDR2 ANQGSEA.